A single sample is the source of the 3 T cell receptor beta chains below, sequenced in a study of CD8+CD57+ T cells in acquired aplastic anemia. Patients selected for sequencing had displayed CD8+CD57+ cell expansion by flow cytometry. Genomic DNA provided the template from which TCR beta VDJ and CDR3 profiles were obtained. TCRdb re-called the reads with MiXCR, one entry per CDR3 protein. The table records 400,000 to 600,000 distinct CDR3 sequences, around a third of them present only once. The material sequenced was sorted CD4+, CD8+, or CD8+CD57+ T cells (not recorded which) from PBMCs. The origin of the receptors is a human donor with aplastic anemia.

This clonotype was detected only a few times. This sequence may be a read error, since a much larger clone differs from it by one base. This CDR3 is CASSGQVLSGNTIYF. CDR3 sequence (DNA): TGTGCCAGCAGTGGTCAAGTTCTCTCTGGAAACACCATATATTTT. The rearrangement links TRBV25-1 to TRBJ1-3; no clear D gene. V lost 4 bases and J lost 0, with 10 bases in between. The CDR3 is 15 amino acids. Per germline, CDR1 MGHDK and CDR2 SYGVNS. Drawing the rest from reference TRBV25-1 and TRBJ1-3, the complete variable domain is EADIYQTPRYLVIGTGKKITLECSQTMGHDKMYWYQQDPGMELHLIHYSYGVNSTEKGDLSSESTVSRIRTEHFPLTLESARPSHTSQYLCASSGQVLSGNTIYFGEGSWLTVV.

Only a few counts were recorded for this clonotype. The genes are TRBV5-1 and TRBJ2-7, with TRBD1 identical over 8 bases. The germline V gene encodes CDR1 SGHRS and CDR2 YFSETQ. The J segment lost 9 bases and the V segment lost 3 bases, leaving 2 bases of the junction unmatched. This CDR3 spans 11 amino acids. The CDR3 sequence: CASSYTGGQYF. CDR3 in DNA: TGCGCCAGCAGCTACACAGGGGGGCAGTACTTC.

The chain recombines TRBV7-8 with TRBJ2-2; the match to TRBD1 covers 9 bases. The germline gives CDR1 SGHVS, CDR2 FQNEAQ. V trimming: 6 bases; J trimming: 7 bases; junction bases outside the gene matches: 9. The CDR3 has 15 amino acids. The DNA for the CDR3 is TGTGCCAGCAGGTCCGGGACAGGGACGTTCGGGGAGCTGTTTTTT. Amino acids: CASRSGTGTFGELFF.